What follows are 26 T cell receptor beta chains derived from one specimen sequenced in a study of identical twins. One entry per CDR3 protein, called by TCRdb with MiXCR from the 5' RACE reads. The data hold 400,000 to 550,000 distinct CDR3 sequences, with roughly an eighth observed a single time. The same sample was also studied in work on yellow fever vaccine responses in identical twins.

Sequenced material: CD4+ T cells sorted from blood. The receptors were sampled from a woman younger than 30 in good health.

This chain connects TRBV6-2 or TRBV6-3 to TRBJ2-7, with a weak D call TRBD1 (5 bases). Germline loops: CDR1 MNHEY, CDR2 SVGEGT. The CDR3 extends over 14 amino acids. Trimming left V 0 bases short and J 0 bases short, with 6 bases between. CDR3 residues: CASSYSRVSYEQYF. In DNA form, the CDR3 reads TGTGCCAGCAGTTACTCCAGGGTCTCCTACGAGCAGTACTTC.

This clonotype was seen more than once but under ten times. This chain joins TRBV9 and TRBJ2-2, with 9 nucleotides matching TRBD1. This CDR3 is 16 amino acids long. Germline CDR1 SGDLS, CDR2 YYNGEE. Germline trimming cut 0 bases from V and 4 bases from J; bases unmatched to any gene: 4. Here the CDR3 reads CASSVVGTGTTGELFF. The DNA for the CDR3 is TGTGCCAGCAGCGTAGTTGGGACAGGGACCACCGGGGAGCTGTTTTTT.

The chain has TRBV7-9 and TRBJ2-3, with 7 bases fitting TRBD1. The CDR3 sequence is 14 residues long. The junction had 5 bases not matched to a gene; V was cut back by 4 bases and J by 4 bases. Germline values: CDR1 SEHNR, CDR2 FQNEAQ (reference sequence). The CDR3 sequence: CASSSYRGPDTQYF. The CDR3 nucleotides read TGTGCCAGCAGCTCCTACAGGGGCCCAGATACGCAGTATTTT.

This clonotype was seen a handful of times. This chain links TRBV20-1 with TRBJ2-7, with D unresolved. There are 13 residues in the CDR3. Trimming shortened V by 1 base and J by 0 bases, and 7 bases separated the two germline ends. The germline CDR1 and CDR2 sequences are DFQATT and SNEGSKA (reference sequence). In DNA, the CDR3 is TGCAGTGCTAGAGGAGGCAGCTCCTACGAGCAGTACTTC. Protein sequence: CSARGGSSYEQYF.

The chain recombines TRBV6-1 with TRBJ1-1; weak D call: TRBD1 (6 bases). The germline V gene encodes CDR1 MNHNS and CDR2 SASEGT. CDR3 length equals 15 residues. V was shortened by 9 bases and J by 8 bases, with 25 bases between the two germline ends. The CDR3 DNA follows: TGTGCCAGGACGAAACCCCAACTTGGACAGTCGGAAGCTTTCTTT. It codes for CARTKPQLGQSEAFF.

This clonotype has a handful of counts. The rearrangement uses TRBV7-9 and TRBJ1-1, with a possible D match to TRBD1 (5 bases). The germline gives CDR1 SEHNR, CDR2 FQNEAQ (reference sequence). The CDR3 is 16 amino acids. V was pared by 0 bases and J by 2 bases, with 13 bases between. Here the CDR3 reads CASSLARGGFNTEAFF. The DNA for the CDR3 is TGTGCCAGCAGCTTAGCGAGGGGAGGGTTTAACACTGAAGCTTTCTTT.

The CDR3 region has the DNA TGTGCCACCTCAGGGGGCTTAGACTATGGCTACACCTTC. This codes for CATSGGLDYGYTF. The chain carries TRBV24-1 and TRBJ1-2; 8 bases are a match to TRBD1. The CDR3 length is 13 residues. Germline V gene data show CDR1 as KGHDR and CDR2 as SFDVKD. With V trimmed by 9 bases and J by 3 bases, 5 bases remained unmatched.

J is TRBJ1-6 and V is TRBV18, with 7 bases lining up with TRBD1. J was trimmed by 7 bases and V by 3 bases; bases with no gene match: 6. This CDR3 has 15 residues. CDR1 KGHSH and CDR2 LQKENI come from the germline V gene. CDR3 protein: CASSPSTGENSPLHF. The DNA of the CDR3 is TGTGCCAGCTCACCGAGTACAGGGGAGAATTCACCCCTCCACTTT.

This clonotype has only a few counts. This sequence joins TRBV5-1 and TRBJ2-7; D is tentatively TRBD1 or TRBD2 (5 bases each). Germline V lookup: CDR1 SGHRS, CDR2 YFSETQ. V gave up 0 bases and J gave up 2 bases, with 15 bases separating them. There are 16 residues in the CDR3. The CDR3 spells CASSLALGRGAYEQYF. CDR3 nucleotide sequence: TGCGCCAGCAGCTTGGCCTTGGGAAGAGGGGCCTACGAGCAGTACTTC.

This clonotype showed up just a few times. The chain links TRBV11-2 to TRBJ1-3; D gene ambiguous. This CDR3 is built from 15 residues. Germline V gene data show CDR1 as SGHAT and CDR2 as FQNNGV. Trimming stripped 5 bases from V and 0 bases from J, with 11 bases between. CDR3 amino acids: CASSLTGPSGNTIYF. The CDR3 DNA follows: TGTGCCAGCAGCCTAACCGGCCCCTCTGGAAACACCATATATTTT.

The chain couples TRBV10-3 to TRBJ1-4, with 9 bases matching TRBD1. V was pared by 8 bases and J by 7 bases, with 5 bases of the junction left unmatched. The CDR3 extends over 13 amino acids. The V gene's germline CDR1 is ENHRY and CDR2 SYGVKD. The CDR3 region is CAIRDREGEKLFF. The CDR3 DNA is TGTGCCATCCGGGACAGGGAGGGTGAAAAACTGTTTTTT.

This clonotype was found a few times. The CDR3 DNA reads as TGCGCCAGCAGCATTAGCGGGAAGAACACCGGGGAGCTGTTTTTT. Protein product: CASSISGKNTGELFF. The chain carries TRBV5-1 and TRBJ2-2; 8 nucleotides align to TRBD2. V dropped 4 bases and J dropped 1; count of bases not matched to a gene: 3. CDR3 length: 15 residues. From germline, CDR1 is SGHRS and CDR2 YFSETQ.

J is TRBJ1-1 and V is TRBV20-1; the D gene is possibly TRBD1 (5 bases). The CDR3 runs to 13 residues. Trimming removed 3 bases from V and 2 bases from J, with 10 bases in between. Germline-derived CDR1 and CDR2 are DFQATT and SNEGSKA (reference sequence). In nucleotides, the CDR3 is TGCAGTGCTAGTACAGGCGGTAACACTGAAGCTTTCTTT. This gives the protein CSASTGGNTEAFF.

This clonotype showed up just a few times. V gene TRBV6-1 combines with J gene TRBJ2-3; TRBD2 aligns across 12 bases. J gave up 0 bases and V 6 bases, and 4 bases lay outside the gene matches. The germline V gene encodes CDR1 MNHNS and CDR2 SASEGT. The CDR3 has 16 amino acids. CDR3 amino acids: CASRRTSGASTDTQYF. The CDR3 DNA follows: TGTGCCAGCAGGAGGACTAGCGGGGCGAGCACAGATACGCAGTATTTT.

Only a few counts were recorded for this clonotype. The chain employs TRBV7-8 and TRBJ2-6, with 7 nucleotides matching TRBD2. The germline V gene encodes CDR1 SGHVS and CDR2 FQNEAQ. The CDR3 sequence is 13 residues long. V trimming: 6 bases; J trimming: 11 bases; junction bases outside the gene matches: 7. For the CDR3, the DNA is TGTGCCAGCAGGCAAGGAGGGAGGGACGTCCTGACTTTC. Translating it yields CASRQGGRDVLTF.

This clonotype was recorded a few times. The chain links TRBV29-1 to TRBJ2-7, with 10 bases matching TRBD1. The CDR3 totals 13 residues. V shed 8 bases, J shed 4 bases, and the junction held 8 bases outside the gene matches. Germline CDR1 SQVTM, CDR2 ANQGSEA. DNA for the CDR3: TGCAGCTCTTCCAAGGGACAGGGGTACGAGCAGTACTTC. Protein product: CSSSKGQGYEQYF.

This clonotype was seen a handful of times. The genes are TRBV3-1 and TRBJ1-1; tentative D call: TRBD1 (6 bases). The CDR3 consists of 18 residues. V was shortened by 1 base and J by 0 bases, with 18 bases between the two germline ends. The germline CDR1 and CDR2 sequences are LGHDT and YNNKEL (reference sequence). CDR3 in amino acids: CASSQVRGLGDMNTEAFF. CDR3 nucleotide sequence: TGTGCCAGCAGCCAAGTTCGGGGGCTTGGGGACATGAACACTGAAGCTTTCTTT. Full variable domain (missing parts from reference TRBV3-1 and TRBJ1-1): DTAVSQTPKYLVTQMGNDKSIKCEQNLGHDTMYWYKQDSKKFLKIMFSYNNKELIINETVPNRFSPKSPDKAHLNLHINSLELGDSAVYFCASSQVRGLGDMNTEAFFGQGTRLTVV.

This chain links TRBV7-2 with TRBJ2-3, with TRBD2 matching over 13 bases. The CDR3 has 14 amino acids. V lost 6 bases, J lost 8 bases, and 5 bases stayed unmatched. CDR1 and CDR2 from the germline V gene are SGHTA and FQGNSA. As DNA, the CDR3 is TGTGCCAGCAGATCGGGACTAGCGGGAAGTACGCAGTATTTT. Encoded protein: CASRSGLAGSTQYF.

This clonotype was seen a few times. The chain joins TRBV20-1 to TRBJ2-7, with TRBD2 identical over 9 bases. This CDR3 region has 15 residues. Germline assignment: CDR1 DFQATT and CDR2 SNEGSKA (reference sequence). V gave up 0 bases and J gave up 6 bases; unmatched junction bases: 9. The CDR3 loop reads CSARDPSGGPREQYF. The CDR3 nucleotides read TGCAGTGCTAGAGATCCAAGCGGGGGGCCGCGCGAGCAGTACTTC.

This clonotype was counted only a few times. One end of the junction fails to match germline, which may point to a read error. The rearrangement links TRBV29-1 to TRBJ2-1; D is perhaps TRBD1 (5 bases). CDR1 is SQVTM and CDR2 is ANQGSEA in the germline V gene. This CDR3 contains 13 residues. In DNA form, the CDR3 reads TGCAGCGGTGAAGGGGACTCCTACAATGAGCAGTTCTTC. Its translation: CSGEGDSYNEQFF.

The rearrangement joins TRBV11-1 to TRBJ2-7, with D possibly TRBD2 on 5 matching bases. The CDR3 length is 16 residues. Trimming removed 11 bases at V and 3 bases at J, with 26 bases between. Germline CDR1 is SGHAT and CDR2 is FQDESV (reference sequence). CDR3 in DNA: TGTGCCCCAGATAATATCCGGGGAAGGCCGTTCTACGAGCAGTACTTC. As protein: CAPDNIRGRPFYEQYF.

This clonotype has a count of ten or more. The chain recombines TRBV20-1 with TRBJ2-3; D call uncertain. This CDR3 comprises 16 residues. Trimming cost V 1 base and J 6 bases, with 20 bases left between them. Germline V gene lookup returns CDR1 DFQATT and CDR2 SNEGSKA (reference sequence). This chain's CDR3 is CSARVERSSNRDTQYF. The CDR3 nucleotides read TGCAGTGCTAGAGTCGAAAGGTCCTCAAATCGGGATACGCAGTATTTT.

V usage is TRBV12-3 or TRBV12-4 and J usage is TRBJ2-2; 13 bases line up with TRBD2. This CDR3 region has 14 residues. V gave up 6 bases and J gave up 11 bases; unmatched junction bases: 6. CDR3 in DNA: TGTGCCAGCAGACCGACTAGCGGGGGGCTCGAGCTGTTTTTT. Translating gives CASRPTSGGLELFF.

This clonotype was counted only a few times. The rearrangement uses TRBV3-1 and TRBJ2-5, with D tentatively TRBD2 (6 bases). V gave up 0 bases and J gave up 1 base, with 12 bases separating them. Germline CDR1 LGHDT, CDR2 YNNKEL (reference sequence). CDR3 length: 16 residues. CDR3 coding DNA: TGTGCCAGCAGCCAAGATCGAGTTAGCGGCCAAGAGACCCAGTACTTC. It specifies CASSQDRVSGQETQYF.

This clonotype was counted only a few times. The genes are TRBV20-1 and TRBJ1-1; D may be TRBD1 (5 bases). CDR3 length: 13 residues. Germline V CDR1 and CDR2: DFQATT, SNEGSKA (reference sequence). V shed 4 bases and J shed 5 bases, with 14 bases lying between them. This CDR3 is CSAIGDPGTEAFF. The CDR3 nucleotides are TGCAGTGCTATAGGTGACCCAGGGACTGAAGCTTTCTTT.

Concerning this clonotype: One base away lies a much larger clone, so this may be a sequencing read error. This rearrangement joins TRBV28 to TRBJ2-7; TRBD1 might be the D (5 bases). Germline CDR1 reads MDHEN; CDR2 reads SYDVKM. The CDR3 contains 15 residues. Trimming took 5 bases from V and 2 from J, leaving 16 bases between them. This CDR3 is CASSMTALKPYEQYF. CDR3 in DNA: TGTGCCAGCAGTATGACAGCCTTAAAACCCTACGAGCAGTACTTC.